The rows below give T cell receptor beta chains drawn from one sample of a study of T cells in localized non-small cell lung cancer. TCRdb's table, derived via immunoSEQ multiplex PCR, lists solely in-frame clones and lacks some. This sample has more than 1,500 clones; around 20% occur once, and the top ten carry approximately 25%. Sequencing was performed on normal lung tissue next to the tumor, taken before any cancer treatment. The source of these receptors is a woman aged 40-75 years with stage I lung adenocarcinoma. The CDR3 runs from the conserved cysteine through the conserved F or W. The D gene is left open where the match is weak. A clone size is listed for some rows: how often the clone was seen (once, few, many), or a class if it is expanded.

D: -; J: TRBJ2-7; size: -; length: 16; V: TRBV7-2; CDR3: CASQFQSVGGVDEQYF; DNA: TGTGCCAGCCAATTTCAAAGTGTAGGAGGGGTGGACGAGCAGTACTTC
D: -; J: TRBJ1-5; size: -; length: 15; V: TRBV6-8; CDR3: CASSWAGDESQPQHF; DNA: TGTGCCAGCAGCTGGGCAGGAGATGAGAGTCAGCCCCAGCATTTT
D: -; J: TRBJ1-6; size: -; length: 15; V: TRBV9; CDR3: CASSVANEGNSPLHF; DNA: TGTGCCAGCAGCGTAGCGAATGAGGGTAATTCACCCCTCCACTTT
D: -; J: TRBJ2-2; size: -; length: 12; V: TRBV14; CDR3: CASSQGDGELFF; DNA: TGTGCCAGCAGCCAAGGGGACGGGGAGCTGTTTTTT
D: -; J: TRBJ1-2; size: medium-sized; length: 13; V: TRBV2; CDR3: CASSSAPWNGYTF; DNA: TGTGCCAGCAGCTCGGCCCCTTGGAATGGCTACACCTTC
D: TRBD2; J: TRBJ2-2; size: -; length: 16; V: TRBV30; CDR3: CAWASLAGRNTGELFF; DNA: TGTGCCTGGGCGAGCCTAGCGGGGCGGAACACCGGGGAGCTGTTTTTT
D: -; J: TRBJ2-7; size: large; length: 14; V: TRBV11-3; CDR3: CASSYRDAVDEQYF; DNA: TGTGCCAGCAGCTACCGGGACGCCGTTGACGAGCAGTACTTC
D: -; J: TRBJ2-1; size: few; length: 12; V: TRBV9; CDR3: CASPSAYNEQFF; DNA: TGTGCCAGCCCCAGCGCATACAATGAGCAGTTCTTC
D: -; J: TRBJ2-7; size: few; length: 12; V: TRBV27; CDR3: CASSFLGYEQYF; DNA: TGTGCCAGCAGTTTTCTTGGGTACGAGCAGTACTTC
D: -; J: TRBJ1-6; size: medium-sized; length: 16; V: TRBV6-8; CDR3: CASSYSHSTRGSPLHF; DNA: TGTGCCAGCAGTTACTCGCACAGTACTAGGGGTTCACCCCTCCACTTT
D: TRBD2; J: TRBJ2-7; size: few; length: 15; V: TRBV19; CDR3: CASRETSGGPYEQYF; DNA: TGTGCCAGTAGAGAGACTAGCGGGGGTCCCTACGAGCAGTACTTC
D: -; J: TRBJ1-3; size: medium-sized; length: 16; V: TRBV9; CDR3: CASSVEMGTAGNTIYF; DNA: TGTGCCAGCAGCGTAGAAATGGGTACGGCTGGAAACACCATATATTTT
D: -; J: TRBJ1-5; size: -; length: 17; V: TRBV1; CDR3: CFSRSDRLVYSNQPQHF; DNA: TGCTTCAGCCGGTCAGACAGACTTGTTTATAGCAATCAGCCCCAGCATTTT
D: -; J: TRBJ1-6; size: -; length: 19; V: TRBV19; CDR3: CASSHHREGRSSYNSPLHF; DNA: TGTGCCAGTAGCCATCATAGGGAAGGACGGAGCTCCTATAATTCACCCCTCCACTTT
D: TRBD2; J: TRBJ2-1; size: -; length: 16; V: TRBV5-1; CDR3: CASSLERTSARNEQFF; DNA: TGCGCCAGCAGCTTGGAACGGACTAGCGCTCGCAATGAGCAGTTCTTC
D: -; J: TRBJ2-7; size: -; length: 12; V: TRBV18; CDR3: CASSPGPYEQYF; DNA: TGTGCCAGCTCCCCCGGACCCTACGAGCAGTACTTC
D: -; J: TRBJ2-1; size: medium-sized; length: 15; V: TRBV11-3; CDR3: CASRSARSPYNEQFF; DNA: TGTGCCAGCAGGTCGGCAAGGAGCCCCTACAATGAGCAGTTCTTC
D: TRBD2; J: TRBJ2-1; size: -; length: 15; V: TRBV11-3; CDR3: CASSFTSGGYNEQFF; DNA: TGTGCCAGCAGCTTCACTAGCGGGGGCTACAATGAGCAGTTCTTC
D: -; J: TRBJ2-7; size: -; length: 11; V: TRBV12-5; CDR3: CASGPPYEQYF; DNA: TGTGCTAGTGGTCCTCCGTACGAGCAGTACTTC
D: -; J: TRBJ1-2; size: once; length: 14; V: TRBV18; CDR3: CASSPRTGWDGYTF; DNA: TGTGCCAGCTCACCTAGAACAGGGTGGGATGGCTACACCTTC
D: -; J: TRBJ2-6; size: -; length: 19; V: TRBV19; CDR3: CASSSPMTKSQSRANVLTF; DNA: TGTGCCAGTAGTTCGCCCATGACCAAATCACAAAGTCGGGCCAACGTCCTGACTTTC
D: TRBD1; J: TRBJ1-1; size: -; length: 16; V: TRBV5-1; CDR3: CASSLGTAPPNTEAFF; DNA: TGCGCCAGCAGCTTAGGGACAGCACCGCCGAACACTGAAGCTTTCTTT
D: -; J: TRBJ1-1; size: few; length: 14; V: TRBV6-8; CDR3: CASSWRQENTEAFF; DNA: TGTGCCAGCAGTTGGAGACAGGAGAACACTGAAGCTTTCTTT
D: -; J: TRBJ1-1; size: few; length: 15; V: TRBV11-3; CDR3: CASSSRTGHVEEAFF; DNA: TGTGCCAGCAGCTCAAGAACGGGACATGTAGAAGAAGCTTTCTTT
D: TRBD1; J: TRBJ1-2; size: few; length: 17; V: TRBV18; CDR3: CASSPRQGDTPNYGYTF; DNA: TGTGCCAGCTCACCACGACAGGGGGACACTCCTAACTATGGCTACACCTTC
D: TRBD2; J: TRBJ2-3; size: -; length: 16; V: TRBV18; CDR3: CASSPPGGGVTDTQYF; DNA: TGTGCCAGCTCACCACCCGGCGGGGGGGTCACAGATACGCAGTATTTT
D: TRBD1; J: TRBJ1-5; size: medium-sized; length: 18; V: TRBV6-8; CDR3: CASSYSTRDRVSNQPQHF; DNA: TGTGCCAGCAGTTACTCCACCCGGGACAGAGTAAGCAATCAGCCCCAGCATTTT
D: -; J: TRBJ1-5; size: -; length: 15; V: TRBV9; CDR3: CASSEEDLGSQPQHF; DNA: TGTGCCAGCAGTGAAGAGGACTTAGGGAGTCAGCCCCAGCATTTT
D: TRBD1; J: TRBJ2-7; size: once; length: 16; V: TRBV18; CDR3: CASSPFGTGGNYEQYF; DNA: TGTGCCAGCTCACCATTCGGGACAGGGGGGAACTACGAGCAGTACTTC
D: -; J: TRBJ1-5; size: -; length: 15; V: TRBV9; CDR3: CASTSDVISNQPQHF; DNA: TGTGCCAGCACCTCGGACGTTATCAGCAATCAGCCCCAGCATTTT
D: TRBD2; J: TRBJ2-5; size: few; length: 16; V: TRBV9; CDR3: CASSVGLAGRLETQYF; DNA: TGTGCCAGCAGCGTAGGTCTAGCGGGGAGGTTGGAGACCCAGTACTTC
D: -; J: TRBJ1-1; size: few; length: 17; V: TRBV18; CDR3: CASSPLEGVPGDTEAFF; DNA: TGTGCCAGCTCACCACTTGAGGGGGTCCCTGGGGACACTGAAGCTTTCTTT
D: -; J: TRBJ2-7; size: -; length: 14; V: TRBV11-3; CDR3: CASSLGGSSYEQYF; DNA: TGTGCCAGCAGCTTAGGAGGGAGCTCCTACGAGCAGTACTTC
D: -; J: TRBJ1-1; size: medium-sized; length: 15; V: TRBV7-6; CDR3: CASSSRTALNTEAFF; DNA: TGTGCCAGCAGCTCGCGGACAGCCTTGAACACTGAAGCTTTCTTT
D: -; J: TRBJ2-6; size: few; length: 14; V: TRBV29-1; CDR3: CSVEGYSGANVLTF; DNA: TGCAGCGTTGAAGGGTATTCTGGGGCCAACGTCCTGACTTTC
D: TRBD2; J: TRBJ2-5; size: medium-sized; length: 13; V: TRBV7-2; CDR3: CASTPLGRETQYF; DNA: TGTGCCAGCACACCTCTCGGGAGGGAGACCCAGTACTTC
D: TRBD1; J: TRBJ2-2; size: few; length: 14; V: TRBV9; CDR3: CASSIQGESRELFF; DNA: TGTGCCAGCAGCATACAGGGGGAATCTAGGGAGCTGTTTTTT
D: -; J: TRBJ1-1; size: few; length: 14; V: TRBV11-3; CDR3: CASSWIRRSTEAFF; DNA: TGTGCCAGCAGCTGGATCAGGCGTAGCACTGAAGCTTTCTTT
D: -; J: TRBJ1-1; size: few; length: 13; V: TRBV19; CDR3: CASTRGGPAEAFF; DNA: TGTGCCAGTACCCGAGGGGGTCCCGCTGAAGCTTTCTTT
D: TRBD1; J: TRBJ2-6; size: -; length: 17; V: TRBV19; CDR3: CASSSRTGGTGANVLTF; DNA: TGTGCCAGTAGTTCCCGGACAGGGGGAACTGGGGCCAACGTCCTGACTTTC
D: -; J: TRBJ2-7; size: -; length: 13; V: TRBV1; CDR3: CASSQAGLGEQYF; DNA: TGCGCCAGCAGCCAAGCCGGGCTTGGCGAGCAGTACTTC
D: -; J: TRBJ2-5; size: few; length: 13; V: TRBV19; CDR3: CASSYTVQETQYF; DNA: TGTGCCAGTAGTTATACAGTCCAAGAGACCCAGTACTTC
D: TRBD1; J: TRBJ1-6; size: -; length: 14; V: TRBV11-3; CDR3: CASSQAGTDSPLHF; DNA: TGTGCCAGCAGCCAAGCCGGGACAGACTCACCCCTCCACTTT
D: -; J: TRBJ2-2; size: -; length: 15; V: TRBV5-1; CDR3: CASSLLQAYTGELFF; DNA: TGCGCCAGCAGCTTACTCCAGGCGTACACCGGGGAGCTGTTTTTT
D: -; J: TRBJ1-5; size: -; length: 14; V: TRBV19; CDR3: CASGGINSNQPQHF; DNA: TGTGCCAGTGGAGGGATTAATAGCAATCAGCCCCAGCATTTT
D: TRBD1; J: TRBJ1-5; size: -; length: 14; V: TRBV30; CDR3: CAWSVRQGYQPQHF; DNA: TGTGCCTGGAGTGTACGACAGGGCTATCAGCCCCAGCATTTT
D: -; J: TRBJ1-5; size: large; length: 14; V: TRBV6-8; CDR3: CASRFAGGNQPQHF; DNA: TGTGCCAGCAGATTCGCAGGGGGCAATCAGCCCCAGCATTTT
D: -; J: TRBJ2-1; size: -; length: 11; V: TRBV12-5; CDR3: CASTSSNEQFF; DNA: TGTGCCAGCACCAGCAGCAATGAGCAGTTCTTC
D: -; J: TRBJ1-2; size: -; length: 12; V: TRBV19; CDR3: CASSIGTDGYTF; DNA: TGTGCCAGTAGTATAGGGACAGATGGCTACACCTTC
D: -; J: TRBJ1-1; size: few; length: 17; V: TRBV11-3; CDR3: CASSPRMGAMMNTEAFF; DNA: TGTGCCAGCAGCCCACGGATGGGGGCAATGATGAACACTGAAGCTTTCTTT
D: TRBD1; J: TRBJ2-7; size: few; length: 16; V: TRBV6-8; CDR3: CASRSGTGGTFYEQYF; DNA: TGTGCCAGCAGATCCGGGACAGGAGGCACCTTCTACGAGCAGTACTTC
D: TRBD1; J: TRBJ1-6; size: large; length: 15; V: TRBV6-8; CDR3: CASSYLGGQGSPLHF; DNA: TGTGCCAGCAGTTACTTGGGGGGACAGGGTTCACCCCTCCACTTT
D: -; J: TRBJ1-4; size: large; length: 14; V: TRBV9; CDR3: CASSEDIPSEKLFF; DNA: TGTGCCAGCAGTGAAGATATACCCAGTGAAAAACTGTTTTTT
D: -; J: TRBJ2-3; size: once; length: 14; V: TRBV28; CDR3: CASSFLAGTDTQYF; DNA: TGTGCCAGCAGTTTTTTAGCCGGAACAGATACGCAGTATTTT
D: -; J: TRBJ1-2; size: medium-sized; length: 14; V: TRBV9; CDR3: CASSADGGYYGYTF; DNA: TGTGCCAGCAGCGCCGATGGCGGGTACTATGGCTACACCTTC